The 20 T cell receptor beta chains listed next were all sequenced from one sample in a study of early T cells in non-severe SARS-CoV-2 infection. TCRdb fed the 5' RACE reads into MiXCR, producing one record per CDR3 protein. The sample yields 49,000 or so distinct CDR3 sequences, under 7% seen once. The sample consisted of whole blood, taken at baseline. Source of these receptors: an adult who was a healthcare worker with PCR-confirmed SARS-CoV-2 infection or an uninfected control (not recorded which).

This clonotype was detected ten times or more. This sequence joins TRBV7-9 and TRBJ2-5; 8 nucleotides line up with TRBD1. The CDR3 has 15 amino acids. Germline assignment: CDR1 SEHNR and CDR2 FQNEAQ (reference sequence). Unmatched junction bases numbered 11, after V lost 5 bases and J lost 6 bases. The CDR3 sequence is CASSGSTGAGQTQYF. DNA for the CDR3: TGTGCCAGCAGCGGCTCGACAGGGGCCGGACAGACCCAGTACTTC.

This clonotype was counted many times. The chain couples TRBV12-3 or TRBV12-4 to TRBJ2-5; 9 nucleotides agree with TRBD2. J was trimmed by 5 bases and V by 4 bases; bases with no gene match: 5. The CDR3 is 14 amino acids. The CDR3 nucleotides are TGTGCCAGCAGTTGGGGACTAGCCGGGGAGACCCAGTACTTC. It is translated as CASSWGLAGETQYF.

This clonotype appeared many times. The chain employs TRBV5-1 and TRBJ2-1; a weak D match, TRBD2 (7 bases). CDR3 length: 16 amino acids. Trimming took 4 bases from V and 2 from J, leaving 16 bases between them. Germline CDR1 SGHRS, CDR2 YFSETQ. The CDR3 spells CASSPAGGGTYNEQFF. CDR3 nucleotides: TGCGCCAGCAGCCCAGCCGGCGGGGGCACCTACAATGAGCAGTTCTTC.

The table lists this clonotype with many counts. CDR3 nucleotides: TGTGCCACCAGTGAGGGCGAGCGGGGGTCCTACAATGAGCAGTTCTTC. This translates into CATSEGERGSYNEQFF. The V call is TRBV24-1, the J call TRBJ2-1, with 8 bases matching TRBD2. The CDR3 runs to 16 residues. Germline trimming cut 4 bases from V and 1 base from J; bases unmatched to any gene: 5. CDR1 is KGHDR and CDR2 is SFDVKD in the germline V gene.

The genes are TRBV7-6 and TRBJ1-3; D unclear. There are 14 residues in the CDR3. Trimming took 2 bases from V and 0 from J, leaving 5 bases between them. CDR1 SGHVS and CDR2 FNYEAQ come from the germline V gene. Here the CDR3 DNA reads TGTGCCAGCAGCTTAACGGGCTCTGGAAACACCATATATTTT. Residues: CASSLTGSGNTIYF.

J is TRBJ2-3 and V is TRBV30, with no clear D. This CDR3 comprises 10 residues. V was pared by 4 bases and J by 4 bases, with 3 bases between. Germline V CDR1 and CDR2: GTSNPN, SVGIG (reference sequence). In DNA form, the CDR3 reads TGTGCCTGGATGTCAGATACGCAGTATTTT. This sequence encodes CAWMSDTQYF.

This clonotype has a handful of counts. This chain connects TRBV7-2 to TRBJ2-4, with D perhaps TRBD1 or TRBD2 (5 bases each). V was clipped by 5 bases and J by 4 bases, with 15 bases between them. This CDR3 region has 15 residues. CDR1 and CDR2 from the germline V gene are SGHTA and FQGNSA. CDR3 sequence (DNA): TGTGCCAGCAGCGGCGGTCTTGGGACGAAAAACATTCAGTACTTC. Its protein product is CASSGGLGTKNIQYF.

The V call is TRBV28, the J call TRBJ2-7; no definite D call. Trimming pared 6 bases from V and 3 bases from J, leaving 12 bases between. The CDR3 is made up of 13 amino acids. Germline V gene lookup returns CDR1 MDHEN and CDR2 SYDVKM. This CDR3 reads CASSPWSGYEQYF. The DNA of the CDR3 is TGTGCCAGCAGCCCGTGGTCTGGCTACGAGCAGTACTTC.

Points on this clonotype: Since a much larger clone is just one base distant, this may be a read error. The chain links TRBV28 to TRBJ2-1, with a tentative D call TRBD2 (5 bases). The germline CDR1 and CDR2 sequences are MDHEN and SYDVKM. The CDR3 is 15 amino acids. CDR3 nucleotide sequence: TGTGTCAGCAGCCGAAGCGGCGCCTTCTACAATGAGCAGTTCTTC. This encodes CVSSRSGAFYNEQFF.

This clonotype has only a few counts. This chain joins TRBV6-1 and TRBJ2-5; TRBD2 matches 7 bases. CDR3 size: 15 residues. Germline V gives CDR1 MNHNS, CDR2 SASEGT. J lost 0 bases, V lost 0 bases, and 1 base had no gene match. CDR3 loop: CASSEAAGNQETQYF. In nucleotides, the CDR3 is TGTGCCAGCAGTGAAGCAGCGGGGAACCAAGAGACCCAGTACTTC.

CDR3 protein: CASRVSGVAKNIQYF. The CDR3 DNA reads as TGTGCCAGCAGGGTATCGGGGGTAGCCAAAAACATTCAGTACTTC. The rearrangement joins TRBV12-3 or TRBV12-4 to TRBJ2-4, with D maybe TRBD2 (6 bases). The length of the CDR3 is 15 residues. V was clipped by 6 bases and J by 0 bases, with 12 bases between them.

This clonotype appeared many times. The V gene is TRBV7-2, the J gene TRBJ2-5, with TRBD2 identical over 8 bases. CDR1 is SGHTA and CDR2 is FQGNSA in the germline V gene. The CDR3 length is 15 residues. V gave up 5 bases and J gave up 1 base; unmatched junction bases: 6. For the CDR3, the DNA is TGTGCCAGCAGCCGGAGCGGGGGCCGCCAAGAGACCCAGTACTTC. This sequence encodes CASSRSGGRQETQYF.

This clonotype was observed many times. This sequence joins TRBV10-1 and TRBJ1-3, with D maybe TRBD1 (5 bases). The CDR3 is 13 amino acids. The V gene's germline CDR1 is WNHNN and CDR2 SYGVQD (reference sequence). Between the trimmed V and J ends, which lost 8 bases and 0 bases, there was a span of 8 bases. CDR3 coding DNA: TGCGCCAGCGGACAAAACTCTGGAAACACCATATATTTT. As protein: CASGQNSGNTIYF.

The chain carries TRBV19 and TRBJ1-2; D perhaps matches TRBD1 (5 bases). CDR3 length: 14 residues. Trimming shortened V by 4 bases and J by 7 bases, and 16 bases separated the two germline ends. Looked up from germline, CDR1 is LNHDA and CDR2 is SQIVND (reference sequence). In DNA form, the CDR3 reads TGTGCCAGTAGTAGTGGCGGGGCTATCTTTGGCTACACCTTC. It codes for CASSSGGAIFGYTF.

A few counts support this clonotype. The chain joins TRBV20-1 to TRBJ2-5; D unclear. CDR3 length equals 12 residues. The ends were cut back, 6 bases at V and 5 bases at J, with 13 bases in the middle. From germline, CDR1 is DFQATT and CDR2 SNEGSKA (reference sequence). CDR3 protein: CSARILRETQYF. CDR3 bases: TGCAGTGCCAGGATCCTCCGGGAGACCCAGTACTTC.

At least ten counts were recorded for this clonotype. The missing conserved phenylalanine or tryptophan at the end of this CDR3 makes a read error likely. Because the CDR3's place on the DNA is in doubt, the DNA is left out and the CDR3 is given as listed by TCRdb. This chain connects TRBV28 to TRBJ1-1. Per germline, CDR1 MDHEN and CDR2 SYDVKM. The CDR3 is 12 residues long, ends included. CDR3 loop: CASSLSGTLWDS.

The chain employs TRBV28 and TRBJ2-5, with D uncertain. Deletions cut 2 bases from V and 6 bases from J, with 13 bases between. This CDR3 spans 14 amino acids. The V gene's germline CDR1 is MDHEN and CDR2 SYDVKM. CDR3 bases: TGTGCCAGCAGTTTAGGGCACCGCCCGCAGACCCAGTACTTC. Translated: CASSLGHRPQTQYF. Full variable domain (remainder filled in from reference TRBV28 and TRBJ2-5): DVKVTQSSRYLVKRTGEKVFLECVQDMDHENMFWYRQDPGLGLRLIYFSYDVKMKEKGDIPEGYSVSREKKERFSLILESASTNQTSMYLCASSLGHRPQTQYFGPGTRLLVL.

This chain joins TRBV5-1 and TRBJ2-1; 7 bases align to TRBD1. The V and J ends lost 5 bases and 2 bases, in that order; junction bases with no gene match: 10. Germline CDR1 is SGHRS and CDR2 is YFSETQ. This CDR3 contains 16 residues. The CDR3, as DNA: TGCGCCAGCAGTTCTCCAGTAGGGACAGCCTACAATGAGCAGTTCTTC. Protein product: CASSSPVGTAYNEQFF. The full variable domain, in which reference TRBV5-1 and TRBJ2-1 provide the parts outside the CDR3, is KAGVTQTPRYLIKTRGQQVTLSCSPISGHRSVSWYQQTPGQGLQFLFEYFSETQRNKGNFPGRFSGRQFSNSRSEMNVSTLELGDSALYLCASSSPVGTAYNEQFFGPGTRLTVL.

This chain links TRBV12-3 or TRBV12-4 with TRBJ1-2; TRBD1 agrees at 7 bases. With 6 bases clipped from V and 4 bases from J, the junction kept 5 bases outside the gene matches. This CDR3 is built from 13 residues. CDR3 sequence reads: CASSRDSRYGYTF. CDR3 bases: TGTGCCAGCAGCCGGGACAGCCGCTATGGCTACACCTTC.

This clonotype was detected only a few times. The chain joins TRBV4-3 to TRBJ2-5, with 8 bases that match TRBD2. Germline V gives CDR1 LGHNA, CDR2 YSLEER. CDR3 length equals 16 residues. Trimming cost V 0 bases and J 1 base; bases outside gene matches: 4. The CDR3 DNA is TGCGCCAGCAGCCAAGAGAGACGGGGGGGCCAAGAGACCCAGTACTTC. Its protein product is CASSQERRGGQETQYF.